Reported below is one T cell receptor (beta chain). This record belongs to a study of blood T cell repertoires in COVID-19. Profiling relied on immunoSEQ multiplex PCR, and the TCRdb table lists in-frame clones only, not all of them. The profile covers about 100,000 clones, with 70% to 90% appearing a single time and over 1.5% taken by the ten largest. Trimming cost V 5 bases and J 0 bases, with 5 bases left between them. Germline CDR1 is SEHNR and CDR2 is FQNEAQ (reference sequence). The CDR3 runs to 14 residues. The rearrangement uses TRBV7-9 and TRBJ1-6; no firm D call. Material: peripheral blood. The receptor comes from a man aged 80 or over with acute or convalescent COVID-19. Here the CDR3 reads CASSEASYNSPLHF. The CDR3 DNA sequence: TGTGCCAGCAGCGAAGCCTCCTATAATTCACCCCTCCACTTT. The entire variable domain, with the rest obtained from reference TRBV7-9 and TRBJ1-6, is as follows: DTGVSQNPRHKITKRGQNVTFRCDPISEHNRLYWYRQTLGQGPEFLTYFQNEAQLEKSRLLSDRFSAERPKGSFSTLEIQRTEQGDSAMYLCASSEASYNSPLHFGNGTRLTVT.